This T cell receptor (beta chain) emerged from a study of beta chain features in type 1 diabetes. Study-wide results and caveats: When Type 1 diabetes patients were examined, their TCRB CDR3s proved moderately but significantly shorter in all four CD4+ subsets.

This clone appeared a few times. Its antigen is currently unknown. Sequencing targeted expressed TCRB transcripts, as all isolated RNA had been reverse transcribed. Clones were sequenced by immunoSEQ multiplex PCR, and TCRdb holds only the in-frame ones, with some missing. The table lists roughly 150,000 clones, less than 9.5% of them singletons. V was pared by 4 bases and J by 7 bases, with 7 bases between. The CDR3 sequence is 10 residues long. The germline V gene encodes CDR1 DFQATT and CDR2 SNEGSKA (reference sequence). This clonotype originated in a woman between 35 and 50 years old with type 1 diabetes. Sequencing was performed on central memory CD4+ T cells from blood. The chain joins TRBV20-1 to TRBJ1-1; unclear D gene. The CDR3 sequence is CSANRGEAFF. The CDR3 coding sequence is TGCAGTGCTAATCGGGGTGAAGCTTTCTTT.